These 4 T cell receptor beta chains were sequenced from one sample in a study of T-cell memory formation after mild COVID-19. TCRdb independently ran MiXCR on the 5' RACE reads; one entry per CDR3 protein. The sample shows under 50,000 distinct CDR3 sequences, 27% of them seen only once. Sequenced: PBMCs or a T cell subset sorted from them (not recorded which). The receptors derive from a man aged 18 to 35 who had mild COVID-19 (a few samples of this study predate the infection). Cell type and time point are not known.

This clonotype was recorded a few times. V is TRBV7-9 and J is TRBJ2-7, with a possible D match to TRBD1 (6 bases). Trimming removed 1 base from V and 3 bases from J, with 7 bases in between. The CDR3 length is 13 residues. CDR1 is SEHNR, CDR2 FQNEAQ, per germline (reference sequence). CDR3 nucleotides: TGTGCCAGCAGCTTAGTAGGGGGCTACGAGCAGTACTTC. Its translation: CASSLVGGYEQYF.

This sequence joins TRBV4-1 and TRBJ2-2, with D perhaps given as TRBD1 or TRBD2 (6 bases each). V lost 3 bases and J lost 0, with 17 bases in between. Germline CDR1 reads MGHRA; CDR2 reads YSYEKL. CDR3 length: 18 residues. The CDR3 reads CASSQGRRGTANTGELFF. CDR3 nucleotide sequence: TGCGCCAGCAGCCAGGGACGGAGGGGGACCGCGAACACCGGGGAGCTGTTTTTT.

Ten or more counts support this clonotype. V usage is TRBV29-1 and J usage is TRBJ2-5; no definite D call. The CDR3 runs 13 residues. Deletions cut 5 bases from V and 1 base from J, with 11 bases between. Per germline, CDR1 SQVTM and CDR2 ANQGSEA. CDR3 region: CSVLGPRQETQYF. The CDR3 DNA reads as TGCAGCGTTCTCGGGCCGCGCCAAGAGACCCAGTACTTC.

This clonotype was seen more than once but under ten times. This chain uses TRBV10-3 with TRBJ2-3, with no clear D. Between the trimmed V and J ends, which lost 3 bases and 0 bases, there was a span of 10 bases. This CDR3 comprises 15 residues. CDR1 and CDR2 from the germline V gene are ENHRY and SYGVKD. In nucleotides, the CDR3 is TGTGCCATCAGTGATCCCCAACTTAGCACAGATACGCAGTATTTT. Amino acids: CAISDPQLSTDTQYF.